Listed here is a single TCR beta chain. This entry belongs to a study of T cell changes during pregnancy in multiple sclerosis. Clones were sequenced by immunoSEQ multiplex PCR, and TCRdb holds only the in-frame ones, with some missing. The table shows about 59,000 clones, with roughly 92% occurring only once. The sequencing here drew on peripheral blood, taken in the third trimester of pregnancy. The TCR sequence derives from a female donor in good health, enrolled as a control in a pregnancy study.

CDR3 sequence reads: CASSPHRAYGYTF. CDR3 nucleotide sequence: TGTGCCAGCAGCCCTCACAGAGCTTATGGCTACACCTTC. V is TRBV28 and J is TRBJ1-2; D gene ambiguous. The CDR3 covers 13 residues. Germline V lookup: CDR1 MDHEN, CDR2 SYDVKM. Trimming shortened V by 6 bases and J by 5 bases, and 13 bases separated the two germline ends.